This record covers a single T cell receptor beta chain. The V gene's germline CDR1 is SQVTM and CDR2 ANQGSEA. V was clipped by 4 bases and J by 4 bases, with 7 bases between them. The CDR3 contains 11 residues. The sample comes from a study of blood T cell repertoires in COVID-19. Looking at the study overall: The analysed material was cDNA or gDNA that came from T cells, B-cell-depleted T cells, or PBMCs.

The data were produced by immunoSEQ multiplex PCR, yet TCRdb's version contains in-frame clones alone and is incomplete. The table records 80,000 to 130,000 clones, roughly 88% of them present only once. What was sequenced was peripheral blood. The receptor was derived from a woman aged 55-70 years with acute or convalescent COVID-19. The V and J genes are TRBV29-1 and TRBJ1-2; D unresolved. CDR3 region: CSVGLRYGYTF. CDR3 nucleotide sequence: TGCAGCGTTGGGCTCCGCTATGGCTACACCTTC.